This T cell receptor beta chain was captured in a study of T cell clusters in autoimmune cytopenias. Study-level findings and limits: Clustering suggested that physiological T cell clusters were missing in primary autoimmune cytopenia patients.

TRB was amplified from roughly 250 ng of peripheral blood genomic DNA per sample. Its frequency marks this clonotype as medium-sized. No antigen is known for it. TRB was amplified by touch-down multiplex PCR, primer pools A and B combined. Using the multiplex PCR reads, TCRdb records one entry per CDR3 protein without DNA. This sample's clone table lists a few thousand distinct CDR3 sequences. Germline-derived CDR1 and CDR2 are GTSNPN and SVGIG (reference sequence). The CDR3 sequence is 13 residues long. This chain uses TRBV30 with TRBJ1-1; without DNA, the TCRdb call of TRBD1 cannot be checked. This clonotype was sampled from a human donor with an autoimmune cytopenia or autoimmune hepatitis (not recorded which). Input material: peripheral blood. CDR3 region: CAWSVLGGTEAFF.